This entry lists 25 T cell receptor beta chains sequenced from one sample in a study of shared clonotypes between healthy human individuals. TCRdb's copy holds only in-frame clones and misses some; the assay was immunoSEQ multiplex PCR. The data show about 2.3 million clones, over 90% seen once. Sequencing was done on a sample of naive CD4+ T cells from PBMCs. Subset: CD45RA+ positively selected. The receptors come from a man aged 18 to 29 in good health. Some clones in this sample may be carry-over from other donors' samples.

The rearrangement links TRBV4-1 to TRBJ2-5, with 7 nucleotides matching TRBD2. The ends lost 4 bases at V and 2 bases at J; junction bases unmatched: 7. Germline CDR1 is MGHRA and CDR2 is YSYEKL. The CDR3 is 15 amino acids. DNA for the CDR3: TGCGCCAGCAGCCGAATAGCGGGCACACAAGAGACCCAGTACTTC. Translated: CASSRIAGTQETQYF.

This chain links TRBV7-2 with TRBJ2-7, with no clear D. V shed 5 bases and J shed 3 bases, with 20 bases lying between them. Germline loops: CDR1 SGHTA, CDR2 FQGNSA. This CDR3 has 16 residues. The CDR3 DNA reads as TGTGCCAGCAGCAAACAAGTCATCCCGGAATACTACGAGCAGTACTTC. Translation: CASSKQVIPEYYEQYF.

This chain uses TRBV6-6 with TRBJ2-7; TRBD2 agrees at 8 bases. V was clipped by 5 bases and J by 3 bases; unmatched bases: 6. CDR1 and CDR2 from the germline V gene are MNHNY and SVGAGI (reference sequence). The CDR3 covers 14 residues. CDR3 region: CASSTSGTYYEQYF. The CDR3 DNA is TGTGCCAGCAGTACTAGCGGCACCTACTACGAGCAGTACTTC.

In DNA form, the CDR3 reads TGTGCCAGCAGTGAAGCGGGAAAGACAGCGGATAGCAATCAGCCCCAGCATTTT. It yields the protein CASSEAGKTADSNQPQHF. The chain has TRBV6-1 and TRBJ1-5; D possibly corresponds to TRBD1 (5 bases). The germline V gene has CDR1 MNHNS and CDR2 SASEGT. This CDR3 has 18 amino acids. V was clipped by 0 bases and J by 0 bases, with 15 bases between them.

The chain couples TRBV7-9 to TRBJ2-5, with D unresolved. Trimming stripped 4 bases from V and 4 bases from J, with 16 bases between. The CDR3 length is 15 residues. Germline CDR1 SEHNR, CDR2 FQNEAQ (reference sequence). As DNA, the CDR3 is TGTGCCAGCAGCTCTCTCCGGGCAGTCGGAGAGACCCAGTACTTC. Residues: CASSSLRAVGETQYF.

V is TRBV28 and J is TRBJ2-7; D tentatively fits TRBD1 or TRBD2 (5 bases each). CDR1 and CDR2 from the germline V gene are MDHEN and SYDVKM. The CDR3 has 15 amino acids. V lost 3 bases and J 5 bases, leaving 17 bases between the germline ends. In DNA form, the CDR3 reads TGTGCCAGCAGTTTGTACCGCCCAGGGAGCGACGAGCAGTACTTC. Protein: CASSLYRPGSDEQYF.

Here the CDR3 reads CASSQASGSANLYEQYF. The CDR3 coding sequence is TGCGCCAGCAGCCAAGCCAGTGGCTCGGCGAATCTGTACGAGCAGTACTTC. The genes are TRBV4-1 and TRBJ2-7; D unclear. The CDR3 spans 17 residues. The V gene lost 1 base and the J gene lost 4 bases, with 20 bases spanning the gap. Germline CDR1 and CDR2: MGHRA and YSYEKL.

This chain uses TRBV5-4 with TRBJ2-7, with TRBD2 matching 11 bases. The CDR3 is 15 amino acids. Germline CDR1 is SGHNT and CDR2 is YYREEE (reference sequence). Trimming at V came to 5 bases and at J to 7 bases, leaving 11 bases not matched to a gene. In DNA form, the CDR3 reads TGTGCCAGCAGTTCTTTAGCGGGAGGGCATCGGGAGCAGTACTTC. Translating it yields CASSSLAGGHREQYF.

The J gene is TRBJ2-5, the V gene TRBV5-1; D unclear. This CDR3 spans 15 amino acids. The germline V and J ends were trimmed by 0 bases and 5 bases, with 14 bases remaining between them. Germline CDR1 and CDR2: SGHRS and YFSETQ. CDR3 in DNA: TGCGCCAGCAGCTTGGCCATTGTGACCGGGGAGACCCAGTACTTC. It translates to CASSLAIVTGETQYF. The whole variable domain, filled in from reference TRBV5-1 and TRBJ2-5, reads KAGVTQTPRYLIKTRGQQVTLSCSPISGHRSVSWYQQTPGQGLQFLFEYFSETQRNKGNFPGRFSGRQFSNSRSEMNVSTLELGDSALYLCASSLAIVTGETQYFGPGTRLLVL.

The rearrangement joins TRBV6-5 to TRBJ2-5; 9 bases align to TRBD1. J was trimmed by 3 bases and V by 7 bases; bases with no gene match: 9. Germline lookup yields CDR1 MNHEY and CDR2 SVGAGI. The CDR3 contains 15 residues. Here the CDR3 DNA reads TGTGCCAGCACCCGAGCGGGGACAGGGAAAGAGACCCAGTACTTC. This sequence encodes CASTRAGTGKETQYF.

This clone appeared a few times. CDR3 loop: CASSDTGRSNQPQHF. CDR3 nucleotide sequence: TGTGCCAGCAGTGATACGGGGAGGAGCAATCAGCCCCAGCATTTT. The rearrangement uses TRBV2 and TRBJ1-5; no reliable D call. V lost 3 bases, J lost 1 base, and 10 bases lay in between. The CDR3 contains 15 residues. The germline gives CDR1 SNHLY, CDR2 FYNNEI.

The V and J genes are TRBV4-1 and TRBJ2-5; tentative D call: TRBD2 (5 bases). There are 16 residues in the CDR3. V was shortened by 4 bases and J by 4 bases, with 19 bases between the two germline ends. Germline V gene lookup returns CDR1 MGHRA and CDR2 YSYEKL. This chain's CDR3 is CASSRMAGRSGETQYF. CDR3 DNA: TGCGCCAGCAGCCGAATGGCGGGTCGGTCAGGAGAGACCCAGTACTTC.

The chain uses TRBV29-1 and TRBJ2-7; no definite D call. In germline, CDR1 is SQVTM, CDR2 ANQGSEA. The CDR3 consists of 13 residues. V was trimmed by 6 bases and J by 0 bases, leaving 12 bases between them. The CDR3 reads CSVGGGSSYEQYF. The DNA of the CDR3 is TGCAGCGTCGGTGGTGGCAGCTCCTACGAGCAGTACTTC.

The genes are TRBV5-1 and TRBJ1-1, with D uncertain. CDR1 SGHRS and CDR2 YFSETQ come from the germline V gene. CDR3 length equals 14 residues. Between the trimmed V and J ends, which lost 4 bases and 1 base, there was a span of 11 bases. The CDR3 region has the DNA TGCGCCAGCAGCCTAGAGCCCTCGAACACTGAAGCTTTCTTT. It translates to CASSLEPSNTEAFF.

This rearrangement joins TRBV6-6 to TRBJ1-1, with D hard to call. The V gene's germline CDR1 is MNHNY and CDR2 SVGAGI (reference sequence). The CDR3 covers 14 residues. With 0 bases removed from V and 3 bases from J, the gap between germline ends came to 8 bases. The CDR3 bases are TGTGCCAGCAGTTACTCGACACAGTACACTGAAGCTTTCTTT. Its protein is CASSYSTQYTEAFF.

The rearrangement links TRBV9 to TRBJ2-3; 14 nucleotides align to TRBD2. Unmatched junction bases numbered 10, after V lost 3 bases and J lost 4 bases. Germline V gene data show CDR1 as SGDLS and CDR2 as YYNGEE. The CDR3 has 18 amino acids. The CDR3 loop is CASSETSGRALIPDTQYF. The CDR3 DNA is TGTGCCAGCAGCGAGACTAGCGGGAGGGCCCTCATCCCAGATACGCAGTATTTT. The variable domain in full, completed from reference TRBV9 and TRBJ2-3, reads DSGVTQTPKHLITATGQRVTLRCSPRSGDLSVYWYQQSLDQGLQFLIQYYNGEERAKGNILERFSAQQFPDLHSELNLSSLELGDSALYFCASSETSGRALIPDTQYFGPGTRLTVL.

The CDR3 loop reads CAISGFGGSSYNEQFF. CDR3 sequence (DNA): TGTGCCATCAGTGGCTTTGGCGGGAGCTCCTACAATGAGCAGTTCTTC. The rearrangement joins TRBV10-3 to TRBJ2-1; 7 bases match TRBD2. Germline trimming cut 4 bases from V and 0 bases from J; bases unmatched to any gene: 6. CDR1 is ENHRY, CDR2 SYGVKD, per germline. The CDR3 is made up of 16 amino acids.

The CDR3 nucleotides read TGTGCCAGCAGCCCCGACCAGACAGGGACCCAGTACTTC. Residues: CASSPDQTGTQYF. The J gene is TRBJ2-5, the V gene TRBV7-8; weak D call: TRBD1 (6 bases). The CDR3 length is 13 residues. Germline CDR1 and CDR2: SGHVS and FQNEAQ. With 5 bases removed from V and 7 bases from J, the gap between germline ends came to 14 bases. The full variable domain, in which reference TRBV7-8 and TRBJ2-5 provide the parts outside the CDR3, is GAGVSQSPRYKVAKRGQDVALRCDPISGHVSLFWYQQALGQGPEFLTYFQNEAQLDKSGLPSDRFFAERPEGSVSTLKIQRTQQEDSAVYLCASSPDQTGTQYFGPGTRLLVL.

The rearrangement uses TRBV19 and TRBJ2-3; 7 bases line up with TRBD2. V gave up 6 bases and J gave up 4 bases; unmatched junction bases: 19. Germline V CDR1 and CDR2: LNHDA, SQIVND (reference sequence). The length of the CDR3 is 18 residues. CDR3 loop: CASSPMAGAIPFADTQYF. For the CDR3, the DNA is TGTGCCAGTAGCCCTATGGCGGGAGCTATACCATTCGCAGATACGCAGTATTTT.

The V and J genes are TRBV28 and TRBJ1-1; D is possibly TRBD1 (5 bases). CDR3 length: 15 amino acids. The V and J ends lost 5 bases and 1 base respectively, with 14 bases between them. The germline CDR1 and CDR2 sequences are MDHEN and SYDVKM. CDR3 sequence reads: CASSVTGRSNTEAFF. CDR3 sequence (DNA): TGTGCCAGCAGTGTTACGGGACGCTCGAACACTGAAGCTTTCTTT.

V usage is TRBV18 and J usage is TRBJ2-5, with D possibly called TRBD1 or TRBD2 (5 bases each). The CDR3 length is 14 residues. Germline V gene data show CDR1 as KGHSH and CDR2 as LQKENI. Trimming removed 6 bases at V and 0 bases at J, with 11 bases between. CDR3 region: CASSRGTNQETQYF. The CDR3 DNA reads as TGTGCCAGCTCCCGAGGGACCAACCAAGAGACCCAGTACTTC.

V is TRBV2 and J is TRBJ2-7; 14 nucleotides line up with TRBD2. Looked up from germline, CDR1 is SNHLY and CDR2 is FYNNEI. The CDR3 contains 14 residues. After removal of 6 bases from V and 6 bases from J, the junction contained 4 bases not matched to a gene. CDR3 loop: CASSAGTSGSEQYF. In nucleotides, the CDR3 is TGTGCCAGCAGCGCCGGGACTAGCGGGAGCGAGCAGTACTTC.

Comments on this clone: Within the sample, other DNA sequences also encode this same CDR3. This chain joins TRBV11-2 and TRBJ1-3; D unresolved. The CDR3 contains 12 residues. Germline-derived CDR1 and CDR2 are SGHAT and FQNNGV. Deletions cut 5 bases from V and 4 bases from J, with 6 bases between. This CDR3 is CASSPAGNTIYF. DNA for the CDR3: TGTGCCAGCAGCCCCGCGGGAAACACCATATATTTT.

This chain links TRBV25-1 with TRBJ1-1; 11 bases align to TRBD1. Unmatched junction bases numbered 6, after V lost 5 bases and J lost 1 base. The length of the CDR3 is 16 residues. CDR1 is MGHDK, CDR2 SYGVNS, per germline. In DNA, the CDR3 is TGTGCCAGCAGTTTAGGACAGGGGGCGACGAACACTGAAGCTTTCTTT. This gives the protein CASSLGQGATNTEAFF.

The V call is TRBV5-4, the J call TRBJ1-2, with a tentative D call TRBD1 (6 bases). The CDR3 extends over 14 amino acids. Germline V CDR1 and CDR2: SGHNT, YYREEE (reference sequence). Trimming cost V 1 base and J 5 bases, with 12 bases left between them. This chain's CDR3 is CASSLPGVGYGYTF. In DNA form, the CDR3 reads TGTGCCAGCAGCTTGCCAGGGGTGGGTTATGGCTACACCTTC. The full variable domain, its missing parts supplied by reference TRBV5-4 and TRBJ1-2, is ETGVTQSPTHLIKTRGQQVTLRCSSQSGHNTVSWYQQALGQGPQFIFQYYREEENGRGNFPPRFSGLQFPNYSSELNVNALELDDSALYLCASSLPGVGYGYTFGSGTRLTVV.